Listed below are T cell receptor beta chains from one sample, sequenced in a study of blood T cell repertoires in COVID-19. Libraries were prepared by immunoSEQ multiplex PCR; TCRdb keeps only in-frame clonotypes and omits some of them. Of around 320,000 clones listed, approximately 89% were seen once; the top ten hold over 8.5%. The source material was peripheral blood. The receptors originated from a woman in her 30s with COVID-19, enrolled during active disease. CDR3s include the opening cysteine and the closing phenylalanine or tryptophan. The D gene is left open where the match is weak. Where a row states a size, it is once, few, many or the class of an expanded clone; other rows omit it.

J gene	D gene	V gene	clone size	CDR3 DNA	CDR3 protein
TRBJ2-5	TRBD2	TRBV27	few	TGTGCCAGCAGTTTATTAGGCGGGGGGCTCCAAGAGACCCAGTACTTC	CASSLLGGGLQETQYF
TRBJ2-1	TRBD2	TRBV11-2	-	TGTGCCAGCAGCTTCGGCGGGGGGGGCTCCTACAATGAGCAGTTCTTC	CASSFGGGGSYNEQFF
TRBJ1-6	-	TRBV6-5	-	TGTGCCAGCAGTCCCGACCGGGTGTTTACCTCCCACTTT	CASSPDRVFTSHF
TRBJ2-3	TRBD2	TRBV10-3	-	TGTGCCATCAAGGGAACTAGCGGCGGGGGAGATACGCAGTATTTT	CAIKGTSGGGDTQYF
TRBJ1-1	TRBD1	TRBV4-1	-	TGCGCCAGCAGGCGAACGACAGGGAACGCTGAAGCTTTCTTT	CASRRTTGNAEAFF
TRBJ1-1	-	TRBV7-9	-	TGTGCCAGCACCTCATCCATAGGGACTACTGAAGCTTTCTTT	CASTSSIGTTEAFF
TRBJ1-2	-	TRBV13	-	TGTGCCAGCGCCACGTGGGGAGGGGGACTCTATGGCTACACCTTC	CASATWGGGLYGYTF
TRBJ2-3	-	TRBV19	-	TGTGCCAGATTCAACACAGATACGCAGTATTTT	CARFNTDTQYF
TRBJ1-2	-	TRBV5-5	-	TGTGCCAGCAGCTTGGCCACCGGCGTGGAGAATGGCTACACCTTC	CASSLATGVENGYTF
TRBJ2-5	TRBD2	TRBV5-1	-	TGCGCCAGCAGCTTGGTAACTAGCGGGGGGCCGTCGACCCAGTACTTC	CASSLVTSGGPSTQYF
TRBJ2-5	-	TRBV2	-	TGTGCCAGCAGTGAAGCGACTGGAGCGGAGACCCAGTACTTC	CASSEATGAETQYF
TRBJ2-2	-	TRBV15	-	TGTGCCACCAGCAGAGCCAGGGGAGGGGCCACCGGGGAGCTGTTTTTT	CATSRARGGATGELFF
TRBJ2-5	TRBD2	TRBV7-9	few	TGTGCCAGCAGCTGGAGACTAGCGGACCAAGAGACCCAGTACTTC	CASSWRLADQETQYF
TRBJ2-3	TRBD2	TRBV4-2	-	TGTGCCAGCACCCTAGCGGGGGGGGCAGATACGCAGTATTTT	CASTLAGGADTQYF
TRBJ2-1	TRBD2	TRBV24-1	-	TGTGCCACCAGTGAGAGCGGGGGTCCCTACAATGAGCAGTTCTTC	CATSESGGPYNEQFF
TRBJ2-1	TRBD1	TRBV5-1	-	TGCGCCAGCAGCTGGGGGACCGGGACAGTGACTTACAATGAGCAGTTCTTC	CASSWGTGTVTYNEQFF
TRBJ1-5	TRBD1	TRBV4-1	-	TGCGCCAGCAGCCGAACCGGGACAGGGGTCCAGCCCCAGCATTTT	CASSRTGTGVQPQHF
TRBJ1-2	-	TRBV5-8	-	TGTGCCAGCAGCTTGGATTGGGCAGCCTATGGCTACACCTTC	CASSLDWAAYGYTF
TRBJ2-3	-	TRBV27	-	TGTGCCAGCAGTTTATTTGCGGGTATCCCAGATACGCAGTATTTT	CASSLFAGIPDTQYF
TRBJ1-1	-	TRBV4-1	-	TGCGCCAGCAGCCCGAGGGCGGGTACTGAAGCTTTCTTT	CASSPRAGTEAFF
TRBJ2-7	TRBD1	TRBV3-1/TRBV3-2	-	TGTGCCAGCAGCCATCAAGGGACAGGAACAACCTACGAGCAGTACTTC	CASSHQGTGTTYEQYF
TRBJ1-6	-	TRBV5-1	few	TGCGCCAGCAGCTTGCAGTCAGATAATTCACCCCTCCACTTT	CASSLQSDNSPLHF
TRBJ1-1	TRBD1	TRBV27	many	TGTGCCAGCAGGGGACAGGGGGGATCCACTGAAGCTTTCTTT	CASRGQGGSTEAFF
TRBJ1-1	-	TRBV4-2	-	TGTGCCAGCAGCTTAACTGGGGGGGTCGCTGAAGCTTTCTTT	CASSLTGGVAEAFF
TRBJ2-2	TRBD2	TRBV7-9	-	TGTGCCAGCAGCGGTCGACTAGCGGGGGGGACCGGGGAGCTGTTTTTT	CASSGRLAGGTGELFF
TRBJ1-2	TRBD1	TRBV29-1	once	TGCAGCGTCCAGGGACAGGGGGGCTATGGCTACACCTTC	CSVQGQGGYGYTF
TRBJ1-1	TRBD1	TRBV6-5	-	TGTGCCAGCAGCCGGGACAGGGTTTCCGCTGAAGCTTTCTTT	CASSRDRVSAEAFF
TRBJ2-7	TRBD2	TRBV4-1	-	TGCGCCAGCAGCCTCCTTGCGGGGGACTTCTCCTACGAGCAGTACTTC	CASSLLAGDFSYEQYF
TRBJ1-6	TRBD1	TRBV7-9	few	TGTGCCAGCAGCATGACCGGGACAGGCTCATCACCCCTCCACTTT	CASSMTGTGSSPLHF
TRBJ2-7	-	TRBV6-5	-	TGTGCCAGCTCGCAGGGCAGCTCCTACGAGCAGTACTTC	CASSQGSSYEQYF
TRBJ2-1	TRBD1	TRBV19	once	TGTGCCAGTAGTTGGGGACAGGACAATGAGCAGTTCTTC	CASSWGQDNEQFF
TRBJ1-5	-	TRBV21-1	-	TGTGCCAGCAGCAAGGAAGTGAGGCGGGGAAGACATAGCAATCAGCCCCAGCATTTT	CASSKEVRRGRHSNQPQHF
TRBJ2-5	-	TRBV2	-	TGTGCCAGCCTACAAGAGACCCAGTACTTC	CASLQETQYF
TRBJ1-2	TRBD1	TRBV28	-	TGTGCCAGCAGCCGGACAGGGGGCTGGGGCTACACCTTC	CASSRTGGWGYTF
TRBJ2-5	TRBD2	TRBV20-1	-	TGCAGTGCTAGTTTTTGGGCGGGGGGGCCGGAGACCCAGTACTTC	CSASFWAGGPETQYF
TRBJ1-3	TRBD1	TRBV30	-	TGTGCCTGGAGTGGGCCTATGGGACAGGGTGGAAACACCATATATTTT	CAWSGPMGQGGNTIYF
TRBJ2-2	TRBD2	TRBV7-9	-	TGTGCCAGCAGCTTATTAGGCGGGGGGGCCGGCGGGGAGCTGTTTTTT	CASSLLGGGAGGELFF
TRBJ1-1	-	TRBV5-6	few	TGTGCCAGCAGCTTGGCGGGGTTTGAAGCTTTCTTT	CASSLAGFEAFF
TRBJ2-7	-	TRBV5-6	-	TGTGCCAGCAGCTATACGGGTCCCTCCTACGAGCAGTACTTC	CASSYTGPSYEQYF
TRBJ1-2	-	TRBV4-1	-	TGCGCCAGCAGCCCCGGGACACTTTATGGCTACACCTTC	CASSPGTLYGYTF
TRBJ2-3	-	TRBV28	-	TGTGCCAGCAGTTTCCGCCGGACAGCACGACGGGCAGCAGATACGCAGTATTTT	CASSFRRTARRAADTQYF
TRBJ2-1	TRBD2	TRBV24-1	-	TGTGCCACCAGTGCCCTAACTAGCGGGGGGGCCCATGAGCAGTTCTTC	CATSALTSGGAHEQFF
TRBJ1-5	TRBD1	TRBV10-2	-	TGCGCCAGCAGTGGGGACAGGGCTGGCCAGCCCCAGCATTTT	CASSGDRAGQPQHF
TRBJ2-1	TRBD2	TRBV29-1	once	TGCCGCGTTGACGCCGACGGCGGGGCGGGGGGGTCCTACAATGAGCAGTTCTTC	CRVDADGGAGGSYNEQFF
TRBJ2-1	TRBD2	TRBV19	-	TGTGCCAGTAGTATATGGGGGGGGATCGAGGGCTCCTACAATGAGCAGTTCTTC	CASSIWGGIEGSYNEQFF
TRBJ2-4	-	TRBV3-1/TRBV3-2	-	TGTGCCAGCAGCTCGACAGAGAACATTCAGTACTTC	CASSSTENIQYF
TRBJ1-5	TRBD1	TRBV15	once	TGTGCCACCAGCAGAGCGGGACAGAGGACCTACAATCAGCCCCAGCATTTT	CATSRAGQRTYNQPQHF
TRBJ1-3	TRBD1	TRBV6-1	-	TGTGCCAGCAGTGCACGGGGACAGGGGGACGGAAACACCATATATTTT	CASSARGQGDGNTIYF
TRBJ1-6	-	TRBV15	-	TGTGCCACCAGCAGAGTAAAAGGGGGACGTGGTGGTTCACCCCTCCACTTT	CATSRVKGGRGGSPLHF
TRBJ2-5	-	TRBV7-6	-	TGTGCCAGCAGCCCGGGAGAGACCCAGTACTTC	CASSPGETQYF